Included here is one T cell receptor beta chain sequence, with context. The CDR3 extends over 15 amino acids. The germline V gene has CDR1 MGHDK and CDR2 SYGVNS. Trimming cost V 4 bases and J 1 base, with 13 bases left between them. The data were taken from a study of OX40 agonist ivuxolimab in advanced cancers. Whole-study context: Participants averaged roughly 57 years of age (range 23 to 79) and were approximately 81% male.

The assay was immunoSEQ multiplex PCR, and TCRdb's table has in-frame clones only and misses some. The profile shows 30,000 or so clones, over 75% of them singletons. This sample comprised CD4+ or CD8+ T cells sorted from blood, obtained in a trial of the OX40 agonist ivuxolimab. This chain links TRBV25-1 with TRBJ1-2; no firm D call. The TCR comes from an adult with an advanced solid tumor such as melanoma, head and neck, liver or kidney cancer. Written as DNA, the CDR3 is TGTGCCAGCAGTGGATCAGACACGTATAACTATGGCTACACCTTC. Amino acids: CASSGSDTYNYGYTF.